The clone carrying this TCR beta chain was found a few times. Antigen specificity is unknown. Germline V gives CDR1 SQVTM, CDR2 ANQGSEA. J lost 6 bases, V lost 6 bases, and 13 bases had no gene match. The CDR3 loop spans 14 amino acids. TCRdb independently ran MiXCR on the 5' RACE reads; one entry per CDR3 protein. The table includes roughly 40,000 distinct CDR3 sequences, approximately 19% detected once. Study outcomes and limitations: Tumor memory CD4+ T cell TCR gene usage was found to cluster with blood and lymph node memory CD4+ cells and with lymph node naive CD4+ cells.

Material: naive CD4+ T cells sorted from a lymph node. The subset is: naive CD4+ T cells, CD4+CD45RA+CD25-. This TCR was recovered from a female donor with breast cancer. The chain combines TRBV29-1 with TRBJ2-7, with 8 bases identical to TRBD1. CDR3 nucleotide sequence: TGCAGCGTCTCCCAGACAGGGGAAGTGGGCGAGCAGTACTTC. It yields the protein CSVSQTGEVGEQYF.